The 25 T cell receptor beta chains below all came from one sample that was sequenced in a study of CD8+ T cells in alopecia areata (dated by TCRdb to the late 2010s). This sample's time point label indicates: less than 30 weeks on oral tofacitinib. Interpreted using the paper, the treatment or condition label stands for: oral pan-JAK inhibitor, 5-10 mg twice daily. To prepare the library, the immunoSEQ multiplex PCR assay was applied. For TCR sequencing, RNA was extracted from every sample and reverse transcribed into cDNA to serve as template. TCRdb re-hosts the immuneACCESS table, in-frame sequences only. Its copies lack some clones; in the studies checked, an unresolved V gene accounts for under half of them, and the cause for the rest is not known. The sample records about 200,000 clones, roughly 50% of which are singletons. The ten largest make up 4.5% to 6% of the sample. This specimen was CD4+ T cells sorted from blood, taken at week 24, from a patient treated with tofacitinib. The source is a human donor with alopecia areata.

This clone has more than one count but fewer than ten. Within the sample, other DNA sequences also encode this same CDR3. The chain couples TRBV18 to TRBJ1-1; D is uncertain. The CDR3 is 13 amino acids. Germline-derived CDR1 and CDR2 are KGHSH and LQKENI. Trimming removed 1 base from V and 0 bases from J, with 3 bases in between. The CDR3 loop is CASSPQLNTEAFF. The CDR3 bases are TGTGCCAGCTCACCACAACTGAACACTGAAGCTTTCTTT. Complete variable domain (other parts from reference TRBV18 and TRBJ1-1): NAGVMQNPRHLVRRRGQEARLRCSPMKGHSHVYWYRQLPEEGLKFMVYLQKENIIDESGMPKERFSAEFPKEGPSILRIQQVVRGDSAAYFCASSPQLNTEAFFGQGTRLTVV.

The chain carries TRBV27 and TRBJ2-7; TRBD1 matches at 10 bases. With 5 bases clipped from V and 7 bases from J, the junction kept 8 bases outside the gene matches. The CDR3 extends over 14 amino acids. The germline gives CDR1 MNHEY, CDR2 SMNVEV (reference sequence). The CDR3 DNA reads as TGTGCCAGCAGTCCCGCCGGGACAGGGGTTGAGCAGTACTTC. Amino acid sequence: CASSPAGTGVEQYF.

This sequence joins TRBV5-1 and TRBJ2-3, with D maybe TRBD1 (5 bases). Trimming took 5 bases from V and 0 from J, leaving 13 bases between them. The CDR3 is 15 residues long. Per germline, CDR1 SGHRS and CDR2 YFSETQ. CDR3 sequence: CASSIDSTSTDTQYF. CDR3 DNA: TGCGCCAGCAGTATTGACAGCACTAGCACAGATACGCAGTATTTT.

This clone was picked up a small number of times. J is TRBJ2-5 and V is TRBV7-7; 10 bases line up with TRBD1. CDR3 size: 14 residues. Trimming took 5 bases from V and 5 from J; bases not matched to a gene: 5. Germline CDR1 is SSHAT and CDR2 is FNYEAQ (reference sequence). The CDR3 DNA follows: TGTGCCAGCAGCGCGGACAGGGGGAGGGAGACCCAGTACTTC. Protein: CASSADRGRETQYF. Based on the CDR3 plus reference TRBV7-7 and TRBJ2-5, the full variable domain is GAGVSQSPRYKVTKRGQDVTLRCDPISSHATLYWYQQALGQGPEFLTYFNYEAQPDKSGLPSDRFSAERPEGSISTLTIQRTEQRDSAMYRCASSADRGRETQYFGPGTRLLVL.

This clone was detected a few times. The chain is built from TRBV28 and TRBJ2-7; D remains ambiguous. In germline, CDR1 is MDHEN, CDR2 SYDVKM. Trimming stripped 8 bases from V and 0 bases from J, with 17 bases between. The CDR3 has 15 residues. The CDR3 DNA reads TGTGCCAGCTCGGTACCGAAGGTGACCTCCTACGAGCAGTACTTC. Translation gives CASSVPKVTSYEQYF.

This clone was seen only a few times. CDR3 region: CASSFRQGYSNEQFF. The CDR3 DNA sequence: TGTGCCAGCAGTTTTAGGCAGGGTTACTCCAATGAGCAGTTCTTC. The chain couples TRBV28 to TRBJ2-1, with D tentatively TRBD1 (5 bases). Germline values: CDR1 MDHEN, CDR2 SYDVKM. The V end was cut by 3 bases, the J end by 6 bases, with 15 bases between. The CDR3 sequence is 15 residues long.

The chain combines TRBV7-8 with TRBJ2-1; the D is unclear. Germline V lookup: CDR1 SGHVS, CDR2 FQNEAQ. The CDR3 contains 16 residues. The V and J ends lost 5 bases and 0 bases respectively, with 14 bases between them. CDR3 sequence reads: CASSPPPRISYNEQFF. The CDR3 DNA follows: TGTGCCAGCAGCCCGCCCCCGCGGATCTCCTACAATGAGCAGTTCTTC.

This clone appeared a few times. J is TRBJ2-2 and V is TRBV7-2; D is perhaps TRBD2 (6 bases). The CDR3 consists of 15 residues. Trimming shortened V by 0 bases and J by 7 bases, and 12 bases separated the two germline ends. The germline gives CDR1 SGHTA, CDR2 FQGNSA. In DNA form, the CDR3 reads TGTGCCAGCAGCTTAGCCGGGACTCGGGGCGGGGAGCTGTTTTTT. Its protein is CASSLAGTRGGELFF.

The V and J genes are TRBV19 and TRBJ2-5; the match to TRBD1 covers 8 bases. CDR1 and CDR2 from the germline V gene are LNHDA and SQIVND (reference sequence). This CDR3 contains 15 residues. Losses at the gene ends were 10 bases for V and 5 bases for J; bases not matched to a gene: 15. CDR3 nucleotide sequence: TGTGCCACAAGGAAACAGGGGGGCCGGCCGGAGACCCAGTACTTC. It is translated as CATRKQGGRPETQYF. The full variable domain, in which reference TRBV19 and TRBJ2-5 provide the parts outside the CDR3, is DGGITQSPKYLFRKEGQNVTLSCEQNLNHDAMYWYRQDPGQGLRLIYYSQIVNDFQKGDIAEGYSVSREKKESFPLTVTSAQKNPTAFYLCATRKQGGRPETQYFGPGTRLLVL.

J is TRBJ2-1 and V is TRBV7-3; the D gene is possibly TRBD2 (5 bases). The CDR3 has 15 residues. Trimming took 1 base from V and 9 from J, leaving 16 bases between them. CDR1 is SGHTA and CDR2 is FQGTGA in the germline V gene. The CDR3, as DNA: TGTGCCAGCAGCTTAATTAAGGCTAGCAGGAGTGAGCAGTTCTTC. It is translated as CASSLIKASRSEQFF.

There are a few counts of this clone. The J gene is TRBJ1-1, the V gene TRBV18, with D unresolved. The CDR3 length is 13 residues. CDR1 and CDR2 from the germline V gene are KGHSH and LQKENI. The ends were cut back, 6 bases at V and 2 bases at J, with 10 bases in the middle. The CDR3 DNA follows: TGTGCCAGCTCTCCCGAAACTAACACTGAAGCTTTCTTT. Translated, it gives CASSPETNTEAFF.

The rearrangement links TRBV5-1 to TRBJ2-5; D is perhaps TRBD1 or TRBD2 (5 bases each). Germline loops: CDR1 SGHRS, CDR2 YFSETQ. The CDR3 is made up of 17 amino acids. Trimming cost V 0 bases and J 5 bases, with 20 bases left between them. In nucleotides, the CDR3 is TGCGCCAGCAGCTTGGCCGGGACGACGTACCAAGGGGAGACCCAGTACTTC. Its protein is CASSLAGTTYQGETQYF. Full variable domain (missing parts from reference TRBV5-1 and TRBJ2-5): KAGVTQTPRYLIKTRGQQVTLSCSPISGHRSVSWYQQTPGQGLQFLFEYFSETQRNKGNFPGRFSGRQFSNSRSEMNVSTLELGDSALYLCASSLAGTTYQGETQYFGPGTRLLVL.

The rearrangement uses TRBV5-1 and TRBJ1-2; 9 bases map to TRBD1. Per germline, CDR1 SGHRS and CDR2 YFSETQ. Trimming took 1 base from V and 5 from J; bases not matched to a gene: 6. The length of the CDR3 is 15 residues. The CDR3 sequence is CASSLPGTGLYGYTF. CDR3 nucleotide sequence: TGCGCCAGCAGCTTGCCCGGGACAGGGCTGTATGGCTACACCTTC. The variable domain in full, with the rest retrieved from reference TRBV5-1 and TRBJ1-2, is KAGVTQTPRYLIKTRGQQVTLSCSPISGHRSVSWYQQTPGQGLQFLFEYFSETQRNKGNFPGRFSGRQFSNSRSEMNVSTLELGDSALYLCASSLPGTGLYGYTFGSGTRLTVV.

Only a few counts were recorded for this clone. The chain has TRBV5-4 and TRBJ2-3; D gene uncertain. Per the germline V gene, CDR1 is SGHNT and CDR2 is YYREEE (reference sequence). The CDR3 length is 14 residues. V was pared by 1 base and J by 0 bases, with 6 bases between. The CDR3 spells CASSLLASTDTQYF. CDR3 nucleotides: TGTGCCAGCAGCTTGTTGGCAAGCACAGATACGCAGTATTTT.

The chain employs TRBV4-3 and TRBJ2-2; maybe TRBD1 (5 bases). Germline CDR1 LGHNA, CDR2 YSLEER. CDR3 length: 15 residues. Trimming took 1 base from V and 2 from J, leaving 8 bases between them. The CDR3 DNA is TGCGCCAGCAGCCAAGTACAGGATAACACCGGGGAGCTGTTTTTT. As protein: CASSQVQDNTGELFF.

This clone was detected a few times. This rearrangement joins TRBV15 to TRBJ2-1; no reliable D call. V lost 2 bases to trimming and J lost 3 bases, with 11 bases between them. The V gene's germline CDR1 is LNHNV and CDR2 YYDKDF (reference sequence). This CDR3 is 15 amino acids long. The DNA for the CDR3 is TGTGCCACCAGCAGACGACCTCCGGACTACAATGAGCAGTTCTTC. Translation: CATSRRPPDYNEQFF.

The chain employs TRBV13 and TRBJ2-4, with TRBD1 matching 7 bases. The CDR3 extends over 11 amino acids. CDR1 is PRHDT, CDR2 FYEKMQ, per germline (reference sequence). Trimming took 4 bases from V and 9 from J; bases not matched to a gene: 0. The CDR3 sequence is CASSSGGIQYF. CDR3 nucleotides: TGTGCCAGCAGCTCAGGGGGCATTCAGTACTTC. The full variable domain, completed using reference TRBV13 and TRBJ2-4, is AAGVIQSPRHLIKEKRETATLKCYPIPRHDTVYWYQQGPGQDPQFLISFYEKMQSDKGSIPDRFSAQQFSDYHSELNMSSLELGDSALYFCASSSGGIQYFGAGTRLSVL.

This rearrangement joins TRBV7-9 to TRBJ2-6; D ambiguous. V lost 0 bases and J lost 1, with 1 base in between. The CDR3 is 14 amino acids. Germline V gene lookup returns CDR1 SEHNR and CDR2 FQNEAQ (reference sequence). The CDR3 loop is CASSLASGANVLTF. CDR3 nucleotide sequence: TGTGCCAGCAGCTTAGCATCTGGGGCCAACGTCCTGACTTTC.

In its sample, this clone was seen a few times. This chain uses TRBV5-6 with TRBJ2-6; D possibly uses TRBD1 or TRBD2 (6 bases each). V lost 5 bases to trimming and J lost 0 bases, with 15 bases between them. The CDR3 runs 17 residues. Germline assignment: CDR1 SGHDT and CDR2 YYEEEE. Written as DNA, the CDR3 is TGTGCCAGCAGTCTCATCCCGGGGGCCTCTGGGGCCAACGTCCTGACTTTC. This codes for CASSLIPGASGANVLTF.

V usage is TRBV4-1 and J usage is TRBJ1-2; D might be TRBD1 (6 bases). The CDR3 covers 13 residues. Trimming took 2 bases from V and 5 from J, leaving 9 bases between them. The germline V gene encodes CDR1 MGHRA and CDR2 YSYEKL. Here the CDR3 reads CASSQTGNYGYTF. The CDR3 DNA is TGCGCCAGCAGCCAAACAGGGAATTATGGCTACACCTTC.

The V and J genes are TRBV29-1 and TRBJ2-3, with TRBD2 identical over 8 bases. The CDR3 has 14 residues. The junction had 2 bases not matched to a gene; V was cut back by 2 bases and J by 1 base. The germline CDR1 and CDR2 sequences are SQVTM and ANQGSEA. The chain's CDR3 is CSVERGGGTDTQYF. CDR3 bases: TGCAGCGTTGAACGGGGGGGTGGCACAGATACGCAGTATTTT.

The chain combines TRBV30 with TRBJ2-7; D is unresolved. The CDR3 is 12 residues long. V was trimmed by 3 bases and J by 3 bases, leaving 9 bases between them. Germline values: CDR1 GTSNPN, CDR2 SVGIG (reference sequence). CDR3 sequence: CAWSRQDYEQYF. In nucleotides, the CDR3 is TGTGCCTGGAGCAGGCAGGACTACGAGCAGTACTTC. The whole variable domain, filled in from reference TRBV30 and TRBJ2-7, reads SQTIHQWPATLVQPVGSPLSLECTVEGTSNPNLYWYRQAAGRGLQLLFYSVGIGQISSEVPQNLSASRPQDRQFILSSKKLLLSDSGFYLCAWSRQDYEQYFGPGTRLTVT.

The gene calls are TRBV29-1 and TRBJ2-3; 8 bases map to TRBD2. The germline V gene encodes CDR1 SQVTM and CDR2 ANQGSEA. V gave up 6 bases and J gave up 4 bases; unmatched junction bases: 9. The CDR3 consists of 14 residues. The CDR3 spells CSVTSGRGADTQYF. Here the CDR3 DNA reads TGCAGCGTCACTAGCGGAAGGGGAGCAGATACGCAGTATTTT.

This chain uses TRBV29-1 with TRBJ1-1; 12 nucleotides line up with TRBD1. This CDR3 region has 15 residues. Germline V gene lookup returns CDR1 SQVTM and CDR2 ANQGSEA. J lost 6 bases, V lost 6 bases, and 11 bases had no gene match. In nucleotides, the CDR3 is TGCAGCGTGTGTTTCCGGGACAGGGGGCGGTCTGAAGCTTTCTTT. Residues: CSVCFRDRGRSEAFF.

In the case of this clone: Other DNA sequences in the sample encode the same CDR3. J is TRBJ2-3 and V is TRBV5-1; D not certain. V gave up 4 bases and J gave up 1 base, with 10 bases separating them. Looked up from germline, CDR1 is SGHRS and CDR2 is YFSETQ. The CDR3 has 14 amino acids. CDR3 residues: CASSLASRTDTQYF. In DNA, the CDR3 is TGCGCCAGCAGCCTGGCGTCCCGCACAGATACGCAGTATTTT. Full variable domain (remainder filled in from reference TRBV5-1 and TRBJ2-3): KAGVTQTPRYLIKTRGQQVTLSCSPISGHRSVSWYQQTPGQGLQFLFEYFSETQRNKGNFPGRFSGRQFSNSRSEMNVSTLELGDSALYLCASSLASRTDTQYFGPGTRLTVL.